The TCR beta chain under discussion was sequenced for a study of cytomegalovirus exposure and HLA in healthy donors. In the case of this clone: What it binds is unknown.

Study outcomes and limitations: A later analysis showed TCR association rates differing by HLA locus, peaking at DRB1 and lowest at HLA-C.

The PCR had 60 Vbeta and 13 Jbeta primers. Profiling relied on immunoSEQ multiplex PCR, and the TCRdb table lists in-frame clones only, not all of them. The sample data list roughly 40,000 clones. Germline assignment: CDR1 LNHDA and CDR2 SQIVND (reference sequence). This CDR3 is 12 amino acids long. Trimming took off 4 bases at V and 6 bases at J, with 10 bases between the two ends. This TCR was recovered from a man aged 35-49 years in good health and CMV-seropositive. The sequencing input was PBMCs. This chain connects TRBV19 to TRBJ2-7; a weak D match, TRBD1 (5 bases). The CDR3 is CASSRDQGEQYF. CDR3 nucleotides: TGTGCCAGTAGTAGAGACCAGGGCGAGCAGTACTTC.